Described below is a single T cell receptor beta chain sequence and its context. The antigen remains undetermined. This sample is part of a study of shared clonotypes between healthy human individuals. The germline CDR1 and CDR2 sequences are SQVTM and ANQGSEA. CDR3 size: 13 residues. Losses at the gene ends were 6 bases for V and 4 bases for J; bases not matched to a gene: 3. Method: immunoSEQ multiplex PCR; TCRdb's copy keeps in-frame clones and lacks some. The sample carries fewer than 1.6 million clones, 98% to 99% recorded once. Donors, without exception, were Caucasian adults residing in Nashville, Tennessee. Study outcomes and limitations: Among donors, clonotype sharing was expected to be affected by sequencing depth. All-four-donor shared clonotypes had higher generation probabilities than non-shared clonotypes did.

The receptor's source is a man in his thirties or forties in good health. The chain uses TRBV29-1 and TRBJ2-2; TRBD1 matches 9 bases. Sequenced material: naive CD4+ T cells sorted from blood. Subset: CD45RA+ positively selected. The CDR3 here is CSVRTGVTGELFF. In DNA, the CDR3 is TGCAGCGTCAGGACAGGGGTCACCGGGGAGCTGTTTTTT.